Below, one T cell receptor beta chain is given with its context. Its specificity is unknown. The PCR employed 60 Vbeta primers together with 13 Jbeta primers. Only in-frame clones appear in the TCRdb table, and some are missing; sequencing was by immunoSEQ multiplex PCR. The table shows about 120,000 clones, with about 73% occurring only once. These data originate in a study of cytomegalovirus exposure and HLA in healthy donors. Study-wide context: Ancestry clustering placed 70% to 90% of roughly 410 genotyped donors in the Caucasian-associated cluster. The study's findings and limits: Later genetic work tied a missense DCLRE1C variant to beta-chain V and J trimming. More clonal expansion characterized HLA-associated TCR beta chains than equally common others in a later analysis. Only CMV serostatus was available as immune exposure information.

CDR3 length: 10 residues. Germline V gene lookup returns CDR1 SNHLY and CDR2 FYNNEI. Trimming removed 7 bases at V and 6 bases at J, with 7 bases between. This TCR derives from a woman aged 25 to 39 in good health and CMV-seropositive. The sequencing input was PBMCs. The J gene is TRBJ2-7, the V gene TRBV2; D ambiguous. For the CDR3, the DNA is TGTGCCAGCACGTCTCTCGAGCAGTACTTC. This sequence encodes CASTSLEQYF.